The rows below give T cell receptor beta chains drawn from one sample of a study of T cell changes during pregnancy in multiple sclerosis. The table came from immunoSEQ multiplex PCR; TCRdb's copy has only in-frame clones and leaves some out. The repertoire includes 45,000 to 50,000 clones, 80% to 95% of them detected once, and roughly 2.2% sits in the top ten. The material sequenced was peripheral blood, taken in the third trimester of pregnancy. These receptors came from a female donor with multiple sclerosis, enrolled in a pregnancy study. The CDR3 runs from the conserved cysteine through the conserved F or W. The order of the fields is clone size, CDR3 length, V gene, J gene, D gene, CDR3 protein, CDR3 DNA. A D gene is named only where the DNA matches it firmly. A clone size is listed for some rows: how often the clone was seen (once, few, many), or a class if it is expanded.

NA	13	TRBV19	TRBJ1-6	TRBD1	CASSTGQNSPLHF	TGTGCCAGTAGTACGGGACAGAATTCACCCCTCCACTTT
NA	13	TRBV5-5	TRBJ2-7	TRBD1	CASVHRGTGEQYF	TGTGCCAGCGTGCACAGGGGGACGGGGGAGCAGTACTTC
NA	16	TRBV7-2	TRBJ1-2	TRBD1	CASSGTGTGVGYGYTF	TGTGCCAGCAGCGGAACCGGGACAGGGGTGGGCTATGGCTACACCTTC
NA	15	TRBV9	TRBJ2-3	NA	CASSVEPEARDTQYF	TGTGCCAGCAGCGTAGAGCCCGAAGCGAGAGATACGCAGTATTTT
NA	14	TRBV6-4	TRBJ2-1	NA	CASSVVPGANEQFF	TGTGCCAGCAGTGTGGTCCCAGGGGCCAATGAGCAGTTCTTC
NA	15	TRBV4-2	TRBJ2-2	TRBD1	CASSRGQGDSGELFF	TGTGCCAGCAGCCGAGGACAGGGGGACAGCGGGGAGCTGTTTTTT
NA	14	TRBV4-3	TRBJ2-7	TRBD1	CASSQGPGGYEQYF	TGCGCCAGCAGCCAAGGGCCAGGGGGCTACGAGCAGTACTTC
NA	16	TRBV5-5	TRBJ2-7	NA	CASSDSRGIGLDEQYF	TGTGCCAGCAGCGATTCCCGGGGAATCGGTTTGGACGAGCAGTACTTC
NA	17	TRBV7-2	TRBJ2-1	NA	CASSINTGYSSYNEQFF	TGTGCCAGCAGCATAAATACGGGGTATAGCTCCTACAATGAGCAGTTCTTC
NA	13	TRBV5-6	TRBJ2-1	NA	CASSLDRNNEQFF	TGTGCCAGCAGCTTGGACAGGAACAATGAGCAGTTCTTC
NA	16	TRBV21-1	TRBJ2-2	NA	CASSKDRDTNTGELFF	TGTGCCAGCAGCAAAGATAGGGACACAAACACCGGGGAGCTGTTTTTT
NA	12	TRBV11-2	TRBJ2-2	NA	CASSRGTGELFF	TGTGCCAGCAGTAGGGGCACCGGGGAGCTGTTTTTT
NA	15	TRBV5-4	TRBJ2-1	TRBD2	CASSRAGGPNNEQFF	TGTGCCAGCAGTAGGGCGGGAGGGCCGAACAATGAGCAGTTCTTC
NA	13	TRBV2	TRBJ1-2	TRBD1	CASKGQANYGYTF	TGTGCCAGTAAGGGACAGGCTAACTATGGCTACACCTTC
NA	14	TRBV5-1	TRBJ1-1	NA	CASSLLGGDTEAFF	TGCGCCAGCAGCTTGTTAGGGGGGGACACTGAAGCTTTCTTT
few	15	TRBV6-1	TRBJ1-2	NA	CASSEAGRRGYGYTF	TGTGCCAGCAGTGAAGCGGGGAGGCGCGGCTATGGCTACACCTTC
NA	15	TRBV27	TRBJ1-1	NA	CASSLLGLGDTEAFF	TGTGCCAGCAGTTTATTAGGGTTAGGGGACACTGAAGCTTTCTTT
NA	13	TRBV5-4	TRBJ2-3	NA	CASRPGSGDTQYF	TGTGCCAGCAGACCTGGTTCGGGGGATACGCAGTATTTT
medium-sized	18	TRBV4-2	TRBJ2-1	TRBD2	CASSQDRMWDYIYNEQFF	TGTGCCAGCAGCCAAGATAGAATGTGGGACTACATATACAATGAGCAGTTCTTC
NA	16	TRBV27	TRBJ2-1	NA	CASSFAVPSSYNEQFF	TGTGCCAGCAGTTTCGCGGTGCCCTCCTCCTACAATGAGCAGTTCTTC
NA	14	TRBV4-3	TRBJ1-1	NA	CASSQDTGNTEAFF	TGCGCCAGCAGCCAAGATACAGGGAACACTGAAGCTTTCTTT
NA	16	TRBV7-6	TRBJ2-1	TRBD2	CASSPEAGVLNNEQFF	TGTGCCAGCAGCCCCGAAGCGGGAGTCCTCAACAATGAGCAGTTCTTC
NA	15	TRBV19	TRBJ2-1	TRBD2	CASRRRLADNNEQFF	TGTGCCAGTAGGCGCCGACTAGCGGATAACAATGAGCAGTTCTTC
NA	16	TRBV5-1	TRBJ1-1	NA	CASSVRNDRTWTEAFF	TGCGCCAGCAGCGTGAGAAATGACAGGACCTGGACTGAAGCTTTCTTT
NA	16	TRBV11-3	TRBJ2-3	TRBD2	CASSPWTSGKTDTQYF	TGTGCCAGCAGCCCCTGGACTAGCGGGAAGACAGATACGCAGTATTTT
once	14	TRBV5-6	TRBJ2-7	NA	CASSPRYISYEQYF	TGTGCCAGCAGTCCGCGATATATCTCCTACGAGCAGTACTTC
NA	15	TRBV7-9	TRBJ2-2	TRBD1	CASSFDRERTGELFF	TGTGCCAGCAGCTTTGACAGGGAAAGGACCGGGGAGCTGTTTTTT
once	15	TRBV27	TRBJ2-3	TRBD2	CASSLRSGRTDTQYF	TGTGCCAGCAGTTTACGTAGCGGGAGGACAGATACGCAGTATTTT
NA	15	TRBV7-2	TRBJ2-5	TRBD1	CASRPTGTAQETQYF	TGTGCCAGCAGACCTACCGGGACAGCACAAGAGACCCAGTACTTC
NA	15	TRBV19	TRBJ2-1	NA	CASTTIAWAYNEQFF	TGTGCCAGTACGACTATAGCCTGGGCCTACAATGAGCAGTTCTTC
NA	14	TRBV13	TRBJ2-2	NA	CASSRPEDTGELFF	TGTGCCAGCAGCCGACCAGAGGACACCGGGGAGCTGTTTTTT
NA	15	TRBV9	TRBJ2-3	TRBD2	CASSDSGVSTDTQYF	TGTGCCAGCAGCGATAGCGGGGTTAGCACAGATACGCAGTATTTT
NA	16	TRBV7-9	TRBJ2-1	TRBD2	CASSSGLAGAYNEQFF	TGTGCCAGCAGCTCTGGACTAGCGGGAGCCTACAATGAGCAGTTCTTC
once	14	TRBV19	TRBJ1-4	NA	CASSIDGLSGKLFF	TGTGCCAGTAGTATAGATGGCTTATCTGGAAAACTGTTTTTT
NA	15	TRBV27	TRBJ1-5	TRBD1	CASSPLEGARWPQHF	TGTGCCAGCAGTCCTCTCGAGGGGGCACGGTGGCCCCAGCATTTT
NA	14	TRBV2	TRBJ2-2	NA	CASRQGSSYGELFF	TGTGCCAGCAGGCAGGGGTCGTCGTACGGGGAGCTGTTTTTT
NA	14	TRBV27	TRBJ2-7	TRBD1	CASSQSTGVLEQYF	TGTGCCAGCAGTCAATCGACAGGGGTGCTCGAGCAGTACTTC
once	17	TRBV10-1	TRBJ2-3	TRBD2	CASRERLSGRRADTQYF	TGCGCCAGCAGGGAGAGACTTAGCGGGAGAAGGGCAGATACGCAGTATTTT
NA	18	TRBV19	TRBJ2-2	TRBD2	CASSITPGGGGPTGELFF	TGTGCCAGTAGTATTACCCCAGGAGGCGGGGGACCCACCGGGGAGCTGTTTTTT
NA	14	TRBV7-2	TRBJ2-7	TRBD2	CASSLGGSQYEQYF	TGTGCCAGCAGCCTCGGCGGGAGCCAGTACGAGCAGTACTTC
NA	15	TRBV11-2	TRBJ1-1	TRBD1	CASSLIGQGITEAFF	TGTGCCAGCAGCTTAATCGGACAGGGTATCACTGAAGCTTTCTTT
once	15	TRBV6-5	TRBJ2-1	NA	CASSYQGEAYNEQFF	TGTGCCAGCAGTTACCAGGGGGAGGCCTACAATGAGCAGTTCTTC
NA	14	TRBV28	TRBJ1-2	NA	CASSRQASNYGYTF	TGTGCCAGCAGTCGACAGGCCTCTAACTATGGCTACACCTTC
NA	18	TRBV21-1	TRBJ2-7	NA	CASSKAARGVGLPYEQYF	TGTGCCAGCAGCAAAGCGGCCAGGGGTGTTGGGCTTCCCTACGAGCAGTACTTC
few	12	TRBV5-6	TRBJ1-2	NA	CASSFDRDGYTF	TGTGCCAGCAGCTTTGACCGGGATGGCTACACCTTC
NA	15	TRBV5-1	TRBJ2-7	TRBD2	CASSGSVAGTYEQYF	TGCGCCAGCAGCGGCTCGGTAGCGGGAACCTACGAGCAGTACTTC
NA	17	TRBV19	TRBJ2-2	TRBD2	CASTFIGASGSTGELFF	TGTGCCAGTACTTTCATAGGGGCTAGCGGGAGCACCGGGGAGCTGTTTTTT
NA	11	TRBV2	TRBJ2-7	TRBD1	CATVRTGEQYF	TGTGCCACCGTGAGGACAGGCGAGCAGTACTTC
NA	14	TRBV4-2	TRBJ1-1	NA	CASSPTQGNTEAFF	TGTGCCAGCAGCCCTACGCAGGGGAACACTGAAGCTTTCTTT
NA	16	TRBV28	TRBJ1-3	NA	CASSFPGGRRGNTIYF	TGTGCCAGCAGTTTTCCCGGGGGACGAAGGGGAAACACCATATATTTT
NA	14	TRBV5-1	TRBJ2-7	TRBD1	CASSSRDRVYEQYF	TGCGCCAGCAGCTCCCGGGACAGGGTCTACGAGCAGTACTTC
NA	14	TRBV7-9	TRBJ1-2	NA	CASSLEGTTPGYTF	TGTGCCAGCAGCTTAGAGGGGACAACCCCCGGCTACACCTTC
NA	15	TRBV27	TRBJ2-7	TRBD2	CASSSLGLAVYEQYF	TGTGCCAGCAGTTCTCTAGGACTAGCGGTCTACGAGCAGTACTTC
NA	15	TRBV4-3	TRBJ1-1	NA	CASSQLADTRYEAFF	TGCGCCAGCAGCCAATTAGCCGATACCCGATATGAAGCTTTCTTT